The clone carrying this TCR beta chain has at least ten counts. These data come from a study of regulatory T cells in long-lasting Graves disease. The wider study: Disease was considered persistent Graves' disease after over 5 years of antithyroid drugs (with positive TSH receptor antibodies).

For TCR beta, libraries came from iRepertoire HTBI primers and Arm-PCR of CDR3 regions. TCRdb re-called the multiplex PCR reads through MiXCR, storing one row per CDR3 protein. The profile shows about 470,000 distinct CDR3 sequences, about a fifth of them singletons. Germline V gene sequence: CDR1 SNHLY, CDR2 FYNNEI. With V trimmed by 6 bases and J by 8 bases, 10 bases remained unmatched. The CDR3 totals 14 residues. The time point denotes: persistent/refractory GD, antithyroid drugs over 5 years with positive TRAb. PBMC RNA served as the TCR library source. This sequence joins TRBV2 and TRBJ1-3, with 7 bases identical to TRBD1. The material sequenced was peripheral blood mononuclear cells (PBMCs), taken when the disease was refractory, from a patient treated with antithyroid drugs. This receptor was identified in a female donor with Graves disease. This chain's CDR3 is CASREQGVGYTIYF. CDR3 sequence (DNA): TGTGCCAGCAGAGAGCAGGGGGTCGGGTACACCATATATTTT. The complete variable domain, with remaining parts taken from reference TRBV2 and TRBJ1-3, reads EPEVTQTPSHQVTQMGQEVILRCVPISNHLYFYWYRQILGQKVEFLVSFYNNEISEKSEIFDDQFSVERPDGSNFTLKIRSTKLEDSAMYFCASREQGVGYTIYFGEGSWLTVV.